This T cell receptor beta chain is from a study of blood T cells in healthy people across ages. Germline CDR1 and CDR2: SGHTA and FQGNSA. The CDR3 totals 16 residues. V lost 5 bases and J lost 0, with 15 bases in between. This clonotype was found a few times. The antigen is undetermined. A second PCR of about 7 to 12 cycles used a sample-barcoded 5' primer and a J-beta primer mix. TCRdb itself ran the 5' RACE reads through MiXCR, one entry per CDR3 protein. Altogether approximately 810,000 distinct CDR3 sequences are present, 25% to 35% being singletons, with the ten largest covering 15% to 20%. Study-wide points: Comparison with aged donors showed that long-lived donors had more naive CD4+ cells and higher diversity. Roughly linear declines in TCR beta diversity per million T cells occurred with age. CMV status of donors was not determined, possibly confounding expanded clonotype changes.

This TCR came from a woman older than 75 in good health. The sequencing input was blood. The J gene is TRBJ2-3, the V gene TRBV7-2, with a possible D match to TRBD2 (6 bases). The CDR3 here is CASSRLPSASTDTQYF. CDR3 coding DNA: TGTGCCAGCAGCCGCCTCCCTAGCGCAAGCACAGATACGCAGTATTTT.